The source of this T cell receptor (beta chain) is a study of cytomegalovirus exposure and HLA in healthy donors. The PCR had 60 Vbeta and 13 Jbeta primers. Authors' data handling: A later analysis counted 65 million to 95 million unique TCR beta chains, about 11 million shared. Here immunoSEQ multiplex PCR was the method, and the copy in TCRdb shows in-frame clones only, minus some. D and trimming were read from the DNA, whereas the V and J calls and clone size are those reported in that table. The sample has some 77,000 clones; 60% to 80% are singletons. Findings and limits, study-wide: TCR beta sequences reportedly predicted most subjects' HLA-A and HLA-B alleles accurately. When a later analysis compared HLA-associated TCR beta chains with equally common others, the HLA-associated chains turned out to be more clonally expanded and to have lower generation probabilities. When the data were analyzed later, several of the most significant clusters appeared to be linked to common viral pathogens.

Trimming removed 0 bases at V and 1 base at J, with 22 bases between. CDR1 is MGHRA and CDR2 is YSYEKL in the germline V gene. The CDR3 length is 21 residues. On this clone: Its antigen remains unidentified.

This chain connects TRBV4-1 to TRBJ2-6, with D tentatively TRBD1 (5 bases). The specimen sequenced was PBMCs. This clonotype was obtained from a woman between 45 and 60 years old in good health and CMV-seropositive. This CDR3 is CASSQDTRSGRVRSGANVLTF. The CDR3 bases are TGCGCCAGCAGCCAAGATACTCGGTCTGGCAGGGTTCGGTCTGGGGCCAACGTCCTGACTTTC.